The 17 T cell receptor beta chains below were found in one sample sequenced in a study of lymphopenia after photon versus proton radiotherapy. TCRdb keeps only in-frame clones here, not all; method: immunoSEQ multiplex PCR. The data show tens of thousands of clones, 75% to 90% seen once. The material sequenced was peripheral blood, taken from a patient treated with proton-based radiotherapy. The receptors originated from a man aged 80 or over with esophageal cancer.

The chain is built from TRBV18 and TRBJ1-5; D is possibly TRBD1 (5 bases). CDR1 and CDR2 (germline): KGHSH, LQKENI. V was trimmed by 3 bases and J by 6 bases, leaving 9 bases between them. There are 13 residues in the CDR3. The CDR3 spells CASSPRVAQPQHF. The CDR3 DNA follows: TGTGCCAGCTCACCCAGGGTGGCTCAGCCCCAGCATTTT.

The J gene is TRBJ1-5, the V gene TRBV15, with 9 bases lining up with TRBD1. Germline-derived CDR1 and CDR2 are LNHNV and YYDKDF (reference sequence). This CDR3 spans 17 amino acids. Trimming took 3 bases from V and 2 from J; bases not matched to a gene: 8. The CDR3 coding sequence is TGTGCCACCAGCAGCACTCCGGGACAGGGCGGCAATCAGCCCCAGCATTTT. Translating gives CATSSTPGQGGNQPQHF.

The chain carries TRBV27 and TRBJ1-1, with a weak D call TRBD1 (6 bases). V dropped 9 bases and J dropped 11 bases, with 28 bases sitting between them. Germline V gives CDR1 MNHEY, CDR2 SMNVEV (reference sequence). The CDR3 spans 15 residues. The CDR3 DNA sequence: TGTGCCAGTTTCAGTTTAACGGCATCGGGGACACGGGCTTTCTTT. It codes for CASFSLTASGTRAFF.

This clone qualifies as medium-sized. Other DNA sequences in the sample encode the same CDR3. The CDR3: CASSSTGPSYEQYF. CDR3 sequence (DNA): TGTGCCAGCAGTTCGACAGGGCCGTCCTACGAGCAGTACTTC. J is TRBJ2-7 and V is TRBV27, with 7 bases matching TRBD1. V shed 4 bases and J 1 base; nucleotides not matched to a gene: 4. The CDR3 length is 14 residues. The V gene's germline CDR1 is MNHEY and CDR2 SMNVEV (reference sequence).

This clone was picked up one time. The chain is built from TRBV7-2 and TRBJ2-3; 11 nucleotides agree with TRBD2. V lost 5 bases, J lost 5 bases, and 3 bases stayed unmatched. The CDR3 consists of 14 residues. Germline V gene lookup returns CDR1 SGHTA and CDR2 FQGNSA. CDR3 sequence (DNA): TGTGCCAGCAGCACTACTAGCGGGGGAGATACGCAGTATTTT. This sequence encodes CASSTTSGGDTQYF.

V gene TRBV5-8 combines with J gene TRBJ1-3; tentatively, D is TRBD1 (6 bases). Germline V CDR1 and CDR2: SGHTS, YDEGEE. Trimming removed 1 base from V and 2 bases from J, with 10 bases in between. The CDR3 spans 15 residues. In DNA form, the CDR3 reads TGTGCCAGCAGCTTGCACAGGGACCCTGGAAACACCATATATTTT. Encoded protein: CASSLHRDPGNTIYF.

The chain is built from TRBV5-1 and TRBJ2-1, with TRBD2 matching 7 bases. The junction had 4 bases not matched to a gene; V was cut back by 0 bases and J by 4 bases. There are 15 residues in the CDR3. Germline V lookup: CDR1 SGHRS, CDR2 YFSETQ. The CDR3 sequence: CASSLETSTYNEQFF. CDR3 in DNA: TGCGCCAGCAGCTTGGAGACTAGCACATACAATGAGCAGTTCTTC.

The V call is TRBV6-5, the J call TRBJ1-4, with D possibly TRBD1 on 6 matching bases. Germline-derived CDR1 and CDR2 are MNHEY and SVGAGI. CDR3 size: 14 residues. V lost 6 bases, J lost 5 bases, and 13 bases lay in between. This CDR3 reads CASRDSAMNEKLFF. CDR3 nucleotide sequence: TGTGCCAGCAGGGACAGCGCGATGAATGAAAAACTGTTTTTT.

This clone was seen once. This sequence joins TRBV6-5 and TRBJ1-6; D possibly corresponds to TRBD1 (5 bases). The CDR3 sequence is 15 residues long. Germline assignment: CDR1 MNHEY and CDR2 SVGAGI. V lost 0 bases to trimming and J lost 9 bases, with 12 bases between them. The CDR3 loop is CASSYSQQVPSPLHF. Written as DNA, the CDR3 is TGTGCCAGCAGTTACTCGCAACAGGTCCCTTCACCCCTCCACTTT.

This sequence joins TRBV9 and TRBJ2-3; TRBD2 matches at 10 bases. Germline CDR1 reads SGDLS; CDR2 reads YYNGEE. This CDR3 is built from 18 residues. V gave up 4 bases and J gave up 5 bases; unmatched junction bases: 16. The CDR3 here is CASSFLLAAGGPRDTQYF. CDR3 bases: TGTGCCAGCAGCTTCCTTCTTGCAGCGGGAGGGCCGAGAGATACGCAGTATTTT.

The chain couples TRBV4-1 to TRBJ1-2; D not resolved. Germline V gene lookup returns CDR1 MGHRA and CDR2 YSYEKL. V shed 1 base and J shed 2 bases, with 8 bases lying between them. The CDR3 has 14 residues. CDR3 sequence (DNA): TGCGCCAGCAGCCAAGGGACGGCCAACTATGGCTACACCTTC. Its translation: CASSQGTANYGYTF.

The chain has TRBV2 and TRBJ1-5; D is perhaps TRBD1 (5 bases). This CDR3 region has 14 residues. V was shortened by 8 bases and J by 5 bases, with 16 bases between the two germline ends. Germline CDR1 SNHLY, CDR2 FYNNEI. The CDR3 protein is CASSGSGGYQPQHF. In DNA form, the CDR3 reads TGTGCCAGCTCGGGGTCCGGGGGGTATCAGCCCCAGCATTTT.

This clone occurred once. J is TRBJ1-2 and V is TRBV4-2; no firm D call. The CDR3 spans 13 residues. CDR1 is LGHNA and CDR2 is YNFKEQ in the germline V gene. The germline V and J ends were trimmed by 5 bases and 4 bases, with 11 bases remaining between them. CDR3 residues: CASSLGDFYGYTF. CDR3 coding DNA: TGTGCCAGCAGCTTGGGAGATTTCTATGGCTACACCTTC.

The chain employs TRBV6-1 and TRBJ1-5, with 11 nucleotides matching TRBD1. The J segment lost 9 bases and the V segment lost 6 bases, leaving 10 bases of the junction unmatched. CDR1 MNHNS and CDR2 SASEGT come from the germline V gene. CDR3 length: 15 amino acids. The CDR3: CASSPEGQGERPQHF. The CDR3 DNA reads TGTGCCAGCAGCCCCGAGGGACAGGGGGAACGGCCCCAGCATTTT.

J is TRBJ2-5 and V is TRBV4-3; 9 bases fit TRBD2. CDR1 LGHNA and CDR2 YSLEER come from the germline V gene. The ends lost 1 base at V and 2 bases at J; junction bases unmatched: 2. There are 15 residues in the CDR3. The CDR3 DNA reads as TGCGCCAGCAGCCAAGGGGCGGGGGGGCAAGAGACCCAGTACTTC. Encoded protein: CASSQGAGGQETQYF.

This chain joins TRBV6-4 and TRBJ1-4; D may be TRBD1 (6 bases). This CDR3 contains 16 residues. V lost 2 bases and J lost 8, with 18 bases in between. Germline CDR1 reads MRHNA; CDR2 reads SNTAGT. The CDR3 protein is CASSDPPGVTWEKLFF. The CDR3 DNA follows: TGTGCCAGCAGTGACCCCCCAGGGGTCACATGGGAAAAACTGTTTTTT.

The CDR3 coding sequence is TGTGCCAGCAGCTTAGCGTTCGGGAATGAGCAGTTCTTC. Translated: CASSLAFGNEQFF. This chain connects TRBV7-8 to TRBJ2-1; D gene unclear. The V end lost 0 bases, the J end lost 7 bases, and 7 bases lay between the germline ends. The germline gives CDR1 SGHVS, CDR2 FQNEAQ. CDR3 size: 13 residues.